The source of this TCR beta chain is a study of T cells in Graves' hyperthyroidism and ophthalmopathy. Study results and caveats: Separating ophthalmopathy from stable hyperthyroidism was achieved by a 13 V-J model.

RNA transcripts provided the source from which TCR beta CDR3 regions were amplified. During a first-round RT-PCR of the TCR CDR3, the HTBI primer set was used. TCRdb called the multiplex PCR reads again in MiXCR, with one record for every CDR3 protein. The sample holds 600,000 to 650,000 distinct CDR3 sequences; more than 20% are singletons and the top ten take under 35%. The germline CDR1 and CDR2 sequences are LNHDA and SQIVND (reference sequence). The CDR3 has 14 residues. V was clipped by 3 bases and J by 7 bases; unmatched bases: 5. Notes on this clonotype: Its antigen is not known.

Each 10 ml fresh peripheral blood draw supplied the PBMCs. The chain combines TRBV19 with TRBJ2-1, with 8 bases lining up with TRBD2. The sequenced sample was blood. The receptor's source is a young man with Graves' ophthalmopathy. CDR3 nucleotide sequence: TGTGCCAGTAGTATTAAAGCGGGAGTGAATGAGCAGTTCTTC. Encoded protein: CASSIKAGVNEQFF.